This T cell receptor beta chain was captured in a study of T cell responses to AZD1222 COVID-19 vaccine. Assay used: immunoSEQ multiplex PCR; TCRdb lists only in-frame clones, some missing. In the table there are about 100,000 clones, around 87% of which are singletons. General observations from the study: Dominant at 160-218 and 743-854, vaccine-associated CD4 TCRs also spanned spike. The donor cohort was predominantly white British with a female majority, and clonal diversity may have been underestimated. Recipients of AZD1222 seropositive at baseline numbered only five or six.

Details on this clone: Antigen: not known.

The CDR3 runs to 15 residues. V gave up 0 bases and J gave up 2 bases, with 11 bases separating them. CDR1 SGDLS and CDR2 YYNGEE come from the germline V gene. The rearrangement joins TRBV9 to TRBJ1-2; D possibly corresponds to TRBD1 (5 bases). The sequence came from an adult in good health. Source: peripheral blood, taken on day 0 of MenACWY control vaccination. CDR3 in DNA: TGTGCCAGCAGCGTAGAATCCAGGGCCAACTATGGCTACACCTTC. It yields the protein CASSVESRANYGYTF. Looking up the rest from reference TRBV9 and TRBJ1-2 gives the full variable domain: DSGVTQTPKHLITATGQRVTLRCSPRSGDLSVYWYQQSLDQGLQFLIQYYNGEERAKGNILERFSAQQFPDLHSELNLSSLELGDSALYFCASSVESRANYGYTFGSGTRLTVV.